The 24 T cell receptor beta chains presented below share a single source sample, sequenced in a study of early T cells in non-severe SARS-CoV-2 infection. TCRdb passed the 5' RACE reads through MiXCR, listing each CDR3 protein once. The table lists tens of thousands of distinct CDR3 sequences, approximately 12% of them singletons. Here the sequenced sample was whole blood, taken at baseline. The source is an adult who was a healthcare worker with PCR-confirmed SARS-CoV-2 infection or an uninfected control (not recorded which). The donor label of this sample is uncertain.

In nucleotides, the CDR3 is TGTGCCATCAGTGAGTCGACGGGGGTAATTTTGGCAGATACGCAGTATTTT. Its protein product is CAISESTGVILADTQYF. The chain recombines TRBV10-3 with TRBJ2-3, with D perhaps TRBD2 (6 bases). CDR1 ENHRY and CDR2 SYGVKD come from the germline V gene. This CDR3 region has 17 residues. The germline V and J ends were trimmed by 0 bases and 4 bases, with 17 bases remaining between them.

The chain links TRBV27 to TRBJ1-5; D gene ambiguous. The CDR3 loop spans 13 amino acids. Germline CDR1 reads MNHEY; CDR2 reads SMNVEV (reference sequence). Trimming stripped 1 base from V and 1 base from J, with 2 bases between. The chain's CDR3 is CASSLFSNQPQHF. In DNA form, the CDR3 reads TGTGCCAGCAGTTTATTCAGCAATCAGCCCCAGCATTTT.

The V call is TRBV7-2, the J call TRBJ1-1, with no clear D. V was clipped by 1 base and J by 10 bases, with 10 bases between them. CDR1 SGHTA and CDR2 FQGNSA come from the germline V gene. This CDR3 spans 12 amino acids. CDR3 in DNA: TGTGCCAGCAGCTTAGTTTCGGGAGTAGCTTTCTTT. Amino acid sequence: CASSLVSGVAFF.

This clonotype has a handful of counts. The junction does not match germline at one end; this may be a read error. The chain recombines TRBV20-1 with TRBJ2-2, with D hard to call. The CDR3 has 13 residues. Germline V CDR1 and CDR2: DFQATT, SNEGSKA (reference sequence). Written as DNA, the CDR3 is TGCAGTGCTAGAGATGGGAACTCCGGGGAGCTGTTTTTT. Translated: CSARDGNSGELFF.

This clonotype turned up a few times. The rearrangement uses TRBV5-1 and TRBJ2-3, with TRBD1 identical over 9 bases. Germline V gives CDR1 SGHRS, CDR2 YFSETQ. This CDR3 is 17 amino acids long. With 0 bases clipped from V and 12 bases from J, the junction kept 17 bases outside the gene matches. The CDR3, as DNA: TGCGCCAGCAGCTTGGCGGTGGGACAGGGTTCCCACGTGACCCAGTATTTT. This encodes CASSLAVGQGSHVTQYF.

This clonotype was seen more than once but under ten times. V and J are TRBV7-9 and TRBJ1-1, with 7 bases that match TRBD1. The germline CDR1 and CDR2 sequences are SEHNR and FQNEAQ (reference sequence). This CDR3 region has 17 residues. With V trimmed by 5 bases and J by 0 bases, 12 bases remained unmatched. This CDR3 is CASSQRQGRVMNTEAFF. The CDR3 bases are TGTGCCAGCAGCCAGAGACAGGGTCGTGTCATGAACACTGAAGCTTTCTTT.

This rearrangement joins TRBV20-1 to TRBJ1-6, with TRBD1 identical over 9 bases. The germline CDR1 and CDR2 sequences are DFQATT and SNEGSKA (reference sequence). Trimming removed 5 bases from V and 5 bases from J; junction bases left unmatched: 4. The length of the CDR3 is 14 residues. CDR3 sequence reads: CSAVRTGDNSPLHF. The CDR3 region has the DNA TGCAGTGCTGTTAGGACAGGGGATAATTCACCCCTCCACTTT.

This clonotype was picked up many times. This rearrangement joins TRBV6-5 to TRBJ2-3; D may match TRBD1 or TRBD2 (5 bases each). The CDR3 has 15 amino acids. V lost 0 bases and J 4 bases, leaving 11 bases between the germline ends. CDR1 is MNHEY and CDR2 is SVGAGI in the germline V gene. The CDR3 nucleotides read TGTGCCAGCAGTTACTCGGGGGACGCCGCAGATACGCAGTATTTT. The encoded protein is CASSYSGDAADTQYF.

This clonotype was counted many times. J is TRBJ1-5 and V is TRBV20-1, with D uncertain. This CDR3 comprises 16 residues. Between the trimmed V and J ends, which lost 3 bases and 3 bases, there was a span of 18 bases. Germline V CDR1 and CDR2: DFQATT, SNEGSKA (reference sequence). CDR3 in DNA: TGCAGTGCTAGCAGCGGCGGGATCCGTACCAATCAGCCCCAGCATTTT. Translated: CSASSGGIRTNQPQHF.

For this clonotype: Without the conserved terminal phenylalanine or tryptophan, this CDR3 likely stems from a read error. The rearrangement links TRBV12-3 or TRBV12-4 to TRBJ2-3, with D possibly being TRBD1 or TRBD2 (6 bases each). V lost 6 bases and J lost 2, with 9 bases in between. The CDR3 is 13 residues long. CDR3 amino acids: CASRGGNTDTQYL. In DNA, the CDR3 is TGTGCCAGCAGAGGGGGGAACACAGATACGCAGTATTTG.

The genes are TRBV7-9 and TRBJ1-3; D not certain. Trimming removed 0 bases from V and 2 bases from J, with 11 bases in between. The V gene's germline CDR1 is SEHNR and CDR2 FQNEAQ (reference sequence). CDR3 length equals 16 residues. The CDR3 coding sequence is TGTGCCAGCAGCTTAGCTGGCAGGAGGGCTGGAAACACCATATATTTT. This translates into CASSLAGRRAGNTIYF.

This clonotype occurred a few times. The V and J genes are TRBV27 and TRBJ1-2; weak D call: TRBD1 (5 bases). The CDR3 extends over 13 amino acids. Trimming pared 6 bases from V and 2 bases from J, leaving 10 bases between. Germline loops: CDR1 MNHEY, CDR2 SMNVEV (reference sequence). DNA for the CDR3: TGTGCCAGCAGGGACACGGCGAACTATGGCTACACCTTC. Its translation is CASRDTANYGYTF.

Many counts were recorded for this clonotype. V gene TRBV5-1 combines with J gene TRBJ1-1, with D uncertain. Trimming left V 0 bases short and J 4 bases short, with 7 bases between. The CDR3 has 13 residues. The germline V gene encodes CDR1 SGHRS and CDR2 YFSETQ. Written as DNA, the CDR3 is TGCGCCAGCAGCTTGGCGGTGGTCACTGAAGCTTTCTTT. It is translated as CASSLAVVTEAFF. Filled out from reference TRBV5-1 and TRBJ1-1, the complete variable domain reads KAGVTQTPRYLIKTRGQQVTLSCSPISGHRSVSWYQQTPGQGLQFLFEYFSETQRNKGNFPGRFSGRQFSNSRSEMNVSTLELGDSALYLCASSLAVVTEAFFGQGTRLTVV.

This clonotype has more than one count but fewer than ten. The rearrangement links TRBV27 to TRBJ2-2; D is uncertain. The germline V and J ends were trimmed by 6 bases and 0 bases, with 8 bases remaining between them. The CDR3 has 14 residues. Per germline, CDR1 MNHEY and CDR2 SMNVEV (reference sequence). This CDR3 reads CASRPTPNTGELFF. The CDR3 DNA reads as TGTGCCAGCAGGCCGACCCCGAACACCGGGGAGCTGTTTTTT.

This clonotype was observed a few times. The CDR3 coding sequence is TGTGCCAGCAGCTTAGATGTCGTCGAGCAGTTCTTC. It translates to CASSLDVVEQFF. This chain connects TRBV11-1 to TRBJ2-1, with D unclear. The CDR3 extends over 12 amino acids. Germline V gene data show CDR1 as SGHAT and CDR2 as FQDESV (reference sequence). V lost 1 base, J lost 10 bases, and 8 bases lay in between.

The rearrangement joins TRBV20-1 to TRBJ2-1; 10 nucleotides agree with TRBD2. The CDR3 is made up of 16 amino acids. V lost 3 bases to trimming and J lost 2 bases; unmatched junction nucleotides: 7. Germline V lookup: CDR1 DFQATT, CDR2 SNEGSKA (reference sequence). This chain's CDR3 is CSARRLAGATYNEQFF. CDR3 coding DNA: TGCAGTGCTAGGAGACTAGCGGGTGCAACCTACAATGAGCAGTTCTTC.

CDR3 amino acids: CASSLSTYGYTF. The CDR3 DNA reads TGCGCCAGCAGCTTGAGTACATACGGCTACACCTTC. The chain couples TRBV5-1 to TRBJ1-2, with no clear D. Germline V lookup: CDR1 SGHRS, CDR2 YFSETQ. Deletions cut 1 base from V and 8 bases from J, with 9 bases between. The CDR3 has 12 amino acids.

V is TRBV7-3 and J is TRBJ2-2; D gene uncertain. This CDR3 has 13 amino acids. In germline, CDR1 is SGHTA, CDR2 FQGTGA. Trimming took off 2 bases at V and 6 bases at J, with 7 bases between the two ends. The CDR3: CASSLASAGELFF. The CDR3 DNA is TGTGCCAGCAGCTTAGCTTCCGCCGGGGAGCTGTTTTTT.

The chain joins TRBV6-6 to TRBJ2-7; D remains ambiguous. The CDR3 is 14 residues long. Germline-derived CDR1 and CDR2 are MNHNY and SVGAGI (reference sequence). Trimming cost V 5 bases and J 4 bases, with 15 bases left between them. CDR3 in amino acids: CASSQTSRQYEQYV. The CDR3 DNA sequence: TGTGCCAGCAGTCAAACCTCTCGGCAATACGAGCAGTACGTC.

This clonotype has just a few counts. The rearrangement uses TRBV7-8 and TRBJ1-2; D is uncertain. The CDR3 runs to 14 residues. Trimming left V 5 bases short and J 6 bases short, with 16 bases between. Looked up from germline, CDR1 is SGHVS and CDR2 is FQNEAQ. This chain's CDR3 is CASSPGGVSDGYTF. CDR3 bases: TGTGCCAGCAGCCCGGGCGGGGTGTCCGATGGCTACACCTTC.

This clonotype has ten or more counts. The chain combines TRBV11-2 with TRBJ2-3; the D gene is possibly TRBD2 (6 bases). Germline V gene sequence: CDR1 SGHAT, CDR2 FQNNGV. Trimming removed 5 bases from V and 2 bases from J, with 14 bases in between. CDR3 length: 15 amino acids. This chain's CDR3 is CASSTPGTFTDTQYF. CDR3 coding DNA: TGTGCCAGCAGCACACCCGGGACTTTCACAGATACGCAGTATTTT. Variable domain in full (rest from reference TRBV11-2 and TRBJ2-3): EAGVAQSPRYKIIEKRQSVAFWCNPISGHATLYWYQQILGQGPKLLIQFQNNGVVDDSQLPKDRFSAERLKGVDSTLKIQPAKLEDSAVYLCASSTPGTFTDTQYFGPGTRLTVL.

This clonotype was counted once. The chain has TRBV7-2 and TRBJ2-2; a weak D match, TRBD1 (6 bases). V was clipped by 7 bases and J by 4 bases, with 16 bases between them. CDR3 length equals 15 residues. Germline lookup yields CDR1 SGHTA and CDR2 FQGNSA. CDR3 nucleotide sequence: TGTGCCAGCATCCTCACAGGGTGGTCCACCGGGGAGCTGTTTTTT. Residues: CASILTGWSTGELFF.

This clonotype has ten or more counts. The gene calls are TRBV13 and TRBJ1-1, with D hard to call. The germline V gene encodes CDR1 PRHDT and CDR2 FYEKMQ (reference sequence). V was trimmed by 3 bases and J by 1 base, leaving 6 bases between them. This CDR3 has 13 amino acids. CDR3 sequence (DNA): TGTGCCAGCAGCTTTAATGAGAACACTGAAGCTTTCTTT. Encoded protein: CASSFNENTEAFF.

This clonotype was observed a few times. The V and J genes are TRBV5-1 and TRBJ1-1, with D unresolved. V was trimmed by 7 bases and J by 0 bases, leaving 16 bases between them. This CDR3 spans 15 amino acids. CDR1 and CDR2 from the germline V gene are SGHRS and YFSETQ. In DNA, the CDR3 is TGCGCCAGCTCCGGGATGGCTGCCATGAACACTGAAGCTTTCTTT. Its protein is CASSGMAAMNTEAFF.